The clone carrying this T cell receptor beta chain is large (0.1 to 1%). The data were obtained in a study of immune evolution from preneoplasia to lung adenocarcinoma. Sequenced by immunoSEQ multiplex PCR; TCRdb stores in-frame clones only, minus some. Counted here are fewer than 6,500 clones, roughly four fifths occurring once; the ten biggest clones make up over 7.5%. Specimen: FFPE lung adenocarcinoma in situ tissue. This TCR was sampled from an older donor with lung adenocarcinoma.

Here the CDR3 DNA reads TGTGCCAGCTCACCTAATGTCCGGGGGCTTAACTATGGCTACACCTTC. Translating gives CASSPNVRGLNYGYTF. This chain connects TRBV18 to TRBJ1-2, with D possibly being TRBD1 (6 bases). V gave up 3 bases and J gave up 1 base, with 15 bases separating them. The germline gives CDR1 KGHSH, CDR2 LQKENI. There are 16 residues in the CDR3.